Following are 5 T cell receptor beta chains from one sample sequenced in a study of HIV-infected patients and healthy controls. Reverse transcription used 500 to 550 ng RNA and constant-region primers for alpha and beta. Separate chain-specific third strand synthesis with multiplexing indices produced the alpha and beta libraries. TCRdb re-analysed the 5' RACE reads in MiXCR, keeping a single row per CDR3 protein. The sample has under 15,000 distinct CDR3 sequences; 4.5% to 5.5% are singletons. No cell fractionation was done, so the repertoire covers all unsorted peripheral blood T cells. Sequenced input: blood. Every receptor here comes from an adult in good health.

This clonotype was counted once. The chain couples TRBV19 to TRBJ2-4, with 9 bases lining up with TRBD2. Germline values: CDR1 LNHDA, CDR2 SQIVND (reference sequence). The CDR3 covers 14 residues. Losses at the gene ends were 2 bases for V and 4 bases for J; bases not matched to a gene: 0. CDR3 protein: CASSILAGKNIQYF. The CDR3 DNA is TGTGCCAGTAGTATACTAGCGGGGAAAAACATTCAGTACTTC.

Many counts were recorded for this clonotype. The chain employs TRBV6-5 and TRBJ2-7, with D perhaps TRBD1 or TRBD2 (5 bases each). Looked up from germline, CDR1 is MNHEY and CDR2 is SVGAGI. The CDR3 has 15 residues. V was trimmed by 6 bases and J by 1 base, leaving 16 bases between them. The CDR3, as DNA: TGTGCCAGCAGCCTAGACGGGACGGGGTCCTACGAGCAGTACTTC. It specifies CASSLDGTGSYEQYF.

This clonotype was counted many times. This rearrangement joins TRBV12-3 or TRBV12-4 to TRBJ1-6; D is uncertain. This CDR3 has 14 amino acids. V lost 6 bases and J 8 bases, leaving 14 bases between the germline ends. CDR3 bases: TGTGCCAGCAGACCTGGCAAGGGAGATTCACCCCTCCACTTT. As protein: CASRPGKGDSPLHF.

By sample share, this clonotype is medium-sized. The chain combines TRBV12-3 or TRBV12-4 with TRBJ2-5; 7 bases are shared with TRBD1. Trimming at V came to 5 bases and at J to 6 bases, leaving 9 bases not matched to a gene. The CDR3 runs 14 residues. The CDR3 DNA sequence: TGTGCCAGCAGTGCGACAGGGACAGTACAGACCCAGTACTTC. Translation: CASSATGTVQTQYF.

This chain connects TRBV25-1 to TRBJ2-3; maybe TRBD1 (5 bases). Germline V gene sequence: CDR1 MGHDK, CDR2 SYGVNS. V was pared by 4 bases and J by 4 bases, with 24 bases between. This CDR3 contains 18 residues. The CDR3 spells CASSVATFWEQAADTQYF. The CDR3 bases are TGTGCCAGCAGTGTAGCCACCTTTTGGGAACAGGCGGCAGATACGCAGTATTTT.